This passage covers 2 T cell receptor beta chains from one sample sequenced in a study of T cells in Graves' hyperthyroidism and ophthalmopathy. RNA transcripts were the template for amplifying TCR beta CDR3 regions. When the TCR CDR3 underwent first-round RT-PCR, the HTBI primer set was used. TCRdb processed the multiplex PCR reads anew with MiXCR; each CDR3 protein has one entry. This sample yields around 97,000 distinct CDR3 sequences, of which about 50% are seen a single time; about 28% belongs to the top ten. The sequenced sample was blood. These receptor sequences come from a man in his forties with Graves' hyperthyroidism.

This clonotype was seen many times. The rearrangement uses TRBV5-1 and TRBJ2-7, with TRBD1 identical over 9 bases. Germline assignment: CDR1 SGHRS and CDR2 YFSETQ. V was clipped by 0 bases and J by 3 bases; unmatched bases: 4. This CDR3 spans 15 amino acids. CDR3 sequence reads: CASSLDGQGFYEQYF. CDR3 bases: TGCGCCAGCAGCTTGGATGGACAGGGGTTCTACGAGCAGTACTTC.

V is TRBV5-1 and J is TRBJ2-1; 13 bases agree with TRBD2. The CDR3 runs to 15 residues. J lost 9 bases, V lost 2 bases, and 5 bases had no gene match. The V gene's germline CDR1 is SGHRS and CDR2 YFSETQ. The chain's CDR3 is CASSFGTSGIGEQFF. As DNA, the CDR3 is TGCGCCAGCAGCTTCGGGACTAGCGGGATAGGTGAGCAGTTCTTC.